This T cell receptor (beta chain) derives from a study of a mutant IDH1 vaccine in newly diagnosed glioma. Overall study context: The sex distribution of treated patients was 62.5% male and around 40% female, with a mean age of roughly 40 years.

The protocol was immunoSEQ multiplex PCR, while the TCRdb copy is restricted to in-frame clones and leaves out a portion. The profile shows over 25,000 clones, 88% of them singletons. Looked up from germline, CDR1 is SGDLS and CDR2 is YYNGEE. With 4 bases clipped from V and 7 bases from J, the junction kept 15 bases outside the gene matches. The CDR3 runs 17 residues. The time point: baseline, week 1 (first vaccination visit). Treatment defined: pre-vaccination baseline after standard-of-care therapy. The sequencing used PBMCs, collected from a glioma patient treated with radiotherapy, temozolomide or both. The V gene is TRBV9, the J gene TRBJ2-2; 8 bases align to TRBD1. This clonotype was sampled from a woman in her 40s with glioma. CDR3 sequence reads: CASSPRQGWAVGGELFF. Here the CDR3 DNA reads TGTGCCAGCAGCCCAAGACAGGGGTGGGCTGTAGGCGGGGAGCTGTTTTTT.